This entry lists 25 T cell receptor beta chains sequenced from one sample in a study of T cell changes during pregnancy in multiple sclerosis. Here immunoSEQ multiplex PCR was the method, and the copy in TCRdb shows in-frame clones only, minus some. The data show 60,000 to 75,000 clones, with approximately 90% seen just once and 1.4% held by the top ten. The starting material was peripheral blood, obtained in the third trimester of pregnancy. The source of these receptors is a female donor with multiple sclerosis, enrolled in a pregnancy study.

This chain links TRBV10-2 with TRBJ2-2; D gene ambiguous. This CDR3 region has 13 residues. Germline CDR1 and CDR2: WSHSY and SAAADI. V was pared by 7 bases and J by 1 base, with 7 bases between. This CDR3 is CASTRVNTGELFF. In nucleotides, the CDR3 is TGCGCCAGCACCCGTGTGAACACCGGGGAGCTGTTTTTT.

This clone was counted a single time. The CDR3 nucleotides read TGTGCCAGCAGTGAAGGCAGGGTGGGGAATCAGCCCCAGCATTTT. This codes for CASSEGRVGNQPQHF. The V and J genes are TRBV6-1 and TRBJ1-5; tentatively, D is TRBD1 (5 bases). The CDR3 covers 15 residues. Germline loops: CDR1 MNHNS, CDR2 SASEGT. Trimming pared 1 base from V and 4 bases from J, leaving 11 bases between.

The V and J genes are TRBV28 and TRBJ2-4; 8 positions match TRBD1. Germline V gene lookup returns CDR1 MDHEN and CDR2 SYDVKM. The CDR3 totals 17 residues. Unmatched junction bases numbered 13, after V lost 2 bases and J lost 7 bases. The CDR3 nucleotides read TGTGCCAGCAGTTTAAGGGGGCAGGGGGCGAGGGTGAACATTCAGTACTTC. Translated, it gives CASSLRGQGARVNIQYF.

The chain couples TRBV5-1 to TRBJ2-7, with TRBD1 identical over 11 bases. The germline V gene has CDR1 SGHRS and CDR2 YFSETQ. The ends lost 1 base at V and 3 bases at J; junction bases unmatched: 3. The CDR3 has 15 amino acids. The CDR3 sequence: CASSLWTGGNYEQYF. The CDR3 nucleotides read TGCGCCAGCAGCTTGTGGACAGGGGGCAACTACGAGCAGTACTTC.

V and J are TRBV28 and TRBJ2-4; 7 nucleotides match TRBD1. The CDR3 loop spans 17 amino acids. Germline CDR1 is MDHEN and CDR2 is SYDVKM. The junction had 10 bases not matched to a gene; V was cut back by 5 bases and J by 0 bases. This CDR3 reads CASSAYSGTVAKNIQYF. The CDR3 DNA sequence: TGTGCCAGCAGTGCCTACTCCGGGACAGTAGCCAAAAACATTCAGTACTTC.

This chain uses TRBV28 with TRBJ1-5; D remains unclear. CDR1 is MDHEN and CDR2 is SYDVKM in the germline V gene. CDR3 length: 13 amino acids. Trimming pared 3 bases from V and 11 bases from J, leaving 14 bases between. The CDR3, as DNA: TGTGCCAGCAGTTTGGTGGTCAGCGCCTCCCAGCATTTT. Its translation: CASSLVVSASQHF.

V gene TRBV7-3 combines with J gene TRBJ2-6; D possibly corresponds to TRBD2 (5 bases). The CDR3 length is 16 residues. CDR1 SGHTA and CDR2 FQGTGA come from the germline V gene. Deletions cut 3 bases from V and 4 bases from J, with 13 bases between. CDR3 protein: CASSFGGTGGANVLTF. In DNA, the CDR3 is TGTGCCAGCAGCTTTGGAGGAACCGGCGGGGCCAACGTCCTGACTTTC.

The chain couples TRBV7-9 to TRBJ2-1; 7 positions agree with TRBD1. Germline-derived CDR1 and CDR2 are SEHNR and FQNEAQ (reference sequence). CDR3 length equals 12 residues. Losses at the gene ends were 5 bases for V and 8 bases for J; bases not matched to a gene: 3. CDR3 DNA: TGTGCCAGCAGCCGACAGGGCGATGAGCAGTTCTTC. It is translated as CASSRQGDEQFF.

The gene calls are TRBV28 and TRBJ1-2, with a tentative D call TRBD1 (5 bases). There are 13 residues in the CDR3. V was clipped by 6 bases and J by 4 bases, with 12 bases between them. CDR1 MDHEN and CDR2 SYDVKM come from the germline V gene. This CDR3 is CASRHTDSYGYTF. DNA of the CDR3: TGTGCCAGCAGGCATACCGACAGCTATGGCTACACCTTC.

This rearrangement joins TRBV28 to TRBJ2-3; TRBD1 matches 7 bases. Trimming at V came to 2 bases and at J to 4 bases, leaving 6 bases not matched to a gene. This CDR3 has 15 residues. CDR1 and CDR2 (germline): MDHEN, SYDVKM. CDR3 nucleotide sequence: TGTGCCAGCAGTTTAGACAGGGTGAGGGCAGATACGCAGTATTTT. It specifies CASSLDRVRADTQYF.

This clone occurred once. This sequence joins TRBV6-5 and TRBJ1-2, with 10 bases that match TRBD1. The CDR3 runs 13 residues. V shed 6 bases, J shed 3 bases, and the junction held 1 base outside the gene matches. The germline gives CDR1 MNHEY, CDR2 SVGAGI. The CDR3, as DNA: TGTGCCAGCAGAGGGACAGGGGACTATGGCTACACCTTC. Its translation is CASRGTGDYGYTF.

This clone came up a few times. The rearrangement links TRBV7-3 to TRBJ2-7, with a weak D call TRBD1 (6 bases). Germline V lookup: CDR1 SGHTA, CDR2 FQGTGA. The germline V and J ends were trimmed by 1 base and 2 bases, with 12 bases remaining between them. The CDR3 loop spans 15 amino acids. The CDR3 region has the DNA TGTGCCAGCAGCTTAAACGCCAACAGGGCCTACGAGCAGTACTTC. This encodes CASSLNANRAYEQYF.

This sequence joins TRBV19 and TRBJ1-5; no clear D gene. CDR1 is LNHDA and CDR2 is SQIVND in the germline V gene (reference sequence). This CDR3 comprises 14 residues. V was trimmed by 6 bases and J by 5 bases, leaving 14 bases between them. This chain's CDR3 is CASRAGFTDQPQHF. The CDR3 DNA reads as TGTGCCAGTAGGGCGGGGTTTACGGATCAGCCCCAGCATTTT.

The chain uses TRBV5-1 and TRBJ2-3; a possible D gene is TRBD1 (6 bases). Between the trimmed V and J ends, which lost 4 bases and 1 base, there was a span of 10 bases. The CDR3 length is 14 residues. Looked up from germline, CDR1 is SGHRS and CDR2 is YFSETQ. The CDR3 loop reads CASSPRTGTDTQYF. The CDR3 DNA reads TGCGCCAGCAGCCCTAGGACAGGCACAGATACGCAGTATTTT.

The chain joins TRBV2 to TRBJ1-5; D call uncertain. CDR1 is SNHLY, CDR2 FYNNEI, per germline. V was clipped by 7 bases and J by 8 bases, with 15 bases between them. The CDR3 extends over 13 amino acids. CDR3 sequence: CASTRQFTEPQHF. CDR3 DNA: TGTGCCAGCACGCGACAATTCACGGAGCCCCAGCATTTT. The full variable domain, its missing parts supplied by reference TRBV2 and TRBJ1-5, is EPEVTQTPSHQVTQMGQEVILRCVPISNHLYFYWYRQILGQKVEFLVSFYNNEISEKSEIFDDQFSVERPDGSNFTLKIRSTKLEDSAMYFCASTRQFTEPQHFGDGTRLSIL.

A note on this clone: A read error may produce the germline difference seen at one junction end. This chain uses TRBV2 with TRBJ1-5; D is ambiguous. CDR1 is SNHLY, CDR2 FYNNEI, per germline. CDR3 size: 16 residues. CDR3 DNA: TGTGCCAGCAGGGAAGACGGTGACGGGAGCAATCAGCCCCAGCATTTT. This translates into CASREDGDGSNQPQHF.

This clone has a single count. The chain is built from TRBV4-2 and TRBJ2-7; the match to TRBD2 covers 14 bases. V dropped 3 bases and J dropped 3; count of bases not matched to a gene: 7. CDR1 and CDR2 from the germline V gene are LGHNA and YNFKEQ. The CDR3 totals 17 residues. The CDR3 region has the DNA TGTGCCAGCAGCCAGGGGACTAGCGGGGGCGGGGGCTACGAGCAGTACTTC. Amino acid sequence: CASSQGTSGGGGYEQYF.

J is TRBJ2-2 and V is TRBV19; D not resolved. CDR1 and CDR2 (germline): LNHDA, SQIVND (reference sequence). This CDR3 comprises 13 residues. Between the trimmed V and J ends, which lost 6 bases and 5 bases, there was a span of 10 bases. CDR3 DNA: TGTGCCAGTAGCCTTATTTTTACCGGGGAGCTGTTTTTT. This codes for CASSLIFTGELFF.

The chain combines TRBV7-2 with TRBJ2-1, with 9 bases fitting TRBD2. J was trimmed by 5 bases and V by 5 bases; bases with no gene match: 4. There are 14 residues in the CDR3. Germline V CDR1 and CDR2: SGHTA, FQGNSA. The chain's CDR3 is CASSASGVNNEQFF. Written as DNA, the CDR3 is TGTGCCAGCAGCGCTAGCGGGGTAAACAATGAGCAGTTCTTC.

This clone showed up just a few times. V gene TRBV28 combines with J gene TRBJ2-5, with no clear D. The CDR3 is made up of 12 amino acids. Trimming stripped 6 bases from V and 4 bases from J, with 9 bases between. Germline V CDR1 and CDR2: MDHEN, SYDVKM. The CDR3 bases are TGTGCCAGCAGCCCTATCTCAGAGACCCAGTACTTC. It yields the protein CASSPISETQYF. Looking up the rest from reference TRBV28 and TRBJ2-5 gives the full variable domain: DVKVTQSSRYLVKRTGEKVFLECVQDMDHENMFWYRQDPGLGLRLIYFSYDVKMKEKGDIPEGYSVSREKKERFSLILESASTNQTSMYLCASSPISETQYFGPGTRLLVL.

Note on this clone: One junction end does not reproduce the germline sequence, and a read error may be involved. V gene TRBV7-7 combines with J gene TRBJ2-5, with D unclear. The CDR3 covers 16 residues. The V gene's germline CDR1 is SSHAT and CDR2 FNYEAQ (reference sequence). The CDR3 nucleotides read TGTGCTAGCAGCTTAGTCTCTCGAGGTGTGTTTGAGACCCAGTACTTC. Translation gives CASSLVSRGVFETQYF.

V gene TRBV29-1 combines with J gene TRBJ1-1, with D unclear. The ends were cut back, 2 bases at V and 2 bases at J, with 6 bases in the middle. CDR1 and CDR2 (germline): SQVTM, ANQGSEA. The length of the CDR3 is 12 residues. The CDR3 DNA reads TGCAGCGTTGAACCAGGAAACACTGAAGCTTTCTTT. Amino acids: CSVEPGNTEAFF.

The CDR3 here is CASSLGDRDTIREAFF. The CDR3 DNA reads TGCGCCAGCAGCTTGGGTGACAGGGACACCATTAGGGAAGCTTTCTTT. The chain joins TRBV5-1 to TRBJ1-1, with 7 bases that match TRBD1. The trim removed 0 bases at V and 8 bases at J, leaving 13 bases unmatched. The CDR3 extends over 16 amino acids. CDR1 and CDR2 from the germline V gene are SGHRS and YFSETQ.

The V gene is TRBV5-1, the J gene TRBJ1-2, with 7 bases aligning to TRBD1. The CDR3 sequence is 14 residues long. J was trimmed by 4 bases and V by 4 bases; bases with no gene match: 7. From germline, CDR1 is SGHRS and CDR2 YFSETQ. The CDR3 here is CASSQGGLAYGYTF. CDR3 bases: TGCGCCAGCAGCCAAGGGGGCCTAGCCTATGGCTACACCTTC.

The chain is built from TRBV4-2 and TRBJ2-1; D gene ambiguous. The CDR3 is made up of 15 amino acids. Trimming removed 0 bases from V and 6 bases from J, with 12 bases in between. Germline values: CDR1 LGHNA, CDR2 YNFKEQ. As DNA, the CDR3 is TGTGCCAGCAGCCAAGATGGAGTAGCTTCCAATGAGCAGTTCTTC. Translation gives CASSQDGVASNEQFF.